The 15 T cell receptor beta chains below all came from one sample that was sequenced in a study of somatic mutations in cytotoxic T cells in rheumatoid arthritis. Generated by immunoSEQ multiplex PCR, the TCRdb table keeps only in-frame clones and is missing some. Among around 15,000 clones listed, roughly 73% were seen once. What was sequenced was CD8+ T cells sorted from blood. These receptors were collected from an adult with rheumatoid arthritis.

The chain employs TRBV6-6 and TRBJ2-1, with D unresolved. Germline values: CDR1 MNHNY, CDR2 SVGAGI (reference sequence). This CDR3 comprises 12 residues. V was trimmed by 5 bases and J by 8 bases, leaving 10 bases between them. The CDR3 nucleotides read TGTGCCAGCAGTCCGGACGTCGATGAGCAGTTCTTC. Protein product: CASSPDVDEQFF.

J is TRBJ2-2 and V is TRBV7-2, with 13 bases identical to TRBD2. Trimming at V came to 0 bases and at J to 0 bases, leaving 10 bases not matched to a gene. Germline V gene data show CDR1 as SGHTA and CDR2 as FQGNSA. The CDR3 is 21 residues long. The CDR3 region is CASSLADGLAGANPNTGELFF. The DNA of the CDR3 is TGTGCCAGCAGCTTAGCCGATGGACTAGCGGGAGCGAACCCGAACACCGGGGAGCTGTTTTTT. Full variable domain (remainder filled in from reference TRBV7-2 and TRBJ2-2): GAGVSQSPSNKVTEKGKDVELRCDPISGHTALYWYRQSLGQGLEFLIYFQGNSAPDKSGLPSDRFSAERTGGSVSTLTIQRTQQEDSAVYLCASSLADGLAGANPNTGELFFGEGSRLTVL.

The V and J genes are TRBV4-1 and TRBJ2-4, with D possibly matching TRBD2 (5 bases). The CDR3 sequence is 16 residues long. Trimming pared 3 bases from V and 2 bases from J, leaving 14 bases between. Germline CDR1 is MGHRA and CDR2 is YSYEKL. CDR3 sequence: CASSQGFGIPKNIQYF. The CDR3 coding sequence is TGCGCCAGCAGCCAGGGGTTCGGGATCCCCAAAAACATTCAGTACTTC.

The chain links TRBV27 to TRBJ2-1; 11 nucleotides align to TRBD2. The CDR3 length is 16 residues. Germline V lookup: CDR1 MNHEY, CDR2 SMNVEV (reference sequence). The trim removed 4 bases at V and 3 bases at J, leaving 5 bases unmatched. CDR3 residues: CASSSTGLADYNEQFF. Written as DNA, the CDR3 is TGTGCCAGCAGTTCGACGGGACTAGCGGACTACAATGAGCAGTTCTTC.

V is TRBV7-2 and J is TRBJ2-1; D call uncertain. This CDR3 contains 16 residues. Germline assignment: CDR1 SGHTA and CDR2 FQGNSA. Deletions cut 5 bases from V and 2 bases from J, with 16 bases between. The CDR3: CASSIKVLGPYNEQFF. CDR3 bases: TGTGCCAGCAGCATCAAGGTCTTAGGGCCCTACAATGAGCAGTTCTTC.

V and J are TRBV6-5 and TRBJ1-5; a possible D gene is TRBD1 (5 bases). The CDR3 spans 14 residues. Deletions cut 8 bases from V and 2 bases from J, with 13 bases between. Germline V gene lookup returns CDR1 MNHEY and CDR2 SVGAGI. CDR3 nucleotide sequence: TGTGCCAGCCGACCAGGGTCGGGCAATCAGCCCCAGCATTTT. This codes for CASRPGSGNQPQHF.

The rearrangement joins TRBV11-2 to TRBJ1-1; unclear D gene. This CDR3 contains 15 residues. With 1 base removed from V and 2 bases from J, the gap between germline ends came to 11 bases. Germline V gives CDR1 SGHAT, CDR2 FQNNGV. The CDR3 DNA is TGTGCCAGCAGCTTAGCGGCAGGTATTAACACTGAAGCTTTCTTT. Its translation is CASSLAAGINTEAFF.

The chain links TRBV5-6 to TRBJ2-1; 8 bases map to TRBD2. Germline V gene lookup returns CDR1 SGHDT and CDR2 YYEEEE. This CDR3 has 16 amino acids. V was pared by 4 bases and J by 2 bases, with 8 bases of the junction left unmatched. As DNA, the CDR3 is TGTGCCAGCAGCCGACGGCGGGAGGACCCCTACAATGAGCAGTTCTTC. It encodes CASSRRREDPYNEQFF.

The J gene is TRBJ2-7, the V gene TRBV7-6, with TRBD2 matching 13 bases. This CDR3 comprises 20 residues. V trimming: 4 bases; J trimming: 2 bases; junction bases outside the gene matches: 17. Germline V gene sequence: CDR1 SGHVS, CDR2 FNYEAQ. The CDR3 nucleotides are TGTGCCAGCAGCTGGCCCCCGACAGGGGGGACTAGCGGGACCGCCTACGAGCAGTACTTC. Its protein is CASSWPPTGGTSGTAYEQYF.

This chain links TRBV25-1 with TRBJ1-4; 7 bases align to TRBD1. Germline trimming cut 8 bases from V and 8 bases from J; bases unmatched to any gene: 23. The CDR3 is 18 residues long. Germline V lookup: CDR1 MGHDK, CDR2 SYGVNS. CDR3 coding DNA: TGTGCCAGCGGCTCCGGGACAGCGGCTATCGATTTGGGGGAAAAACTGTTTTTT. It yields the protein CASGSGTAAIDLGEKLFF.

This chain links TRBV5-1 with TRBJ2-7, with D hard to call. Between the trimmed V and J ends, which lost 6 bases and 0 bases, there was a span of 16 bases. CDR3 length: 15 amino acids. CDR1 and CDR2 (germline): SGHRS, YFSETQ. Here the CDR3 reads CASTLQDTLSYEQYF. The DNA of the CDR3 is TGCGCCAGCACCTTACAAGACACCCTCTCCTACGAGCAGTACTTC. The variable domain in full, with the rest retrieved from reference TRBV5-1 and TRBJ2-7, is KAGVTQTPRYLIKTRGQQVTLSCSPISGHRSVSWYQQTPGQGLQFLFEYFSETQRNKGNFPGRFSGRQFSNSRSEMNVSTLELGDSALYLCASTLQDTLSYEQYFGPGTRLTVT.

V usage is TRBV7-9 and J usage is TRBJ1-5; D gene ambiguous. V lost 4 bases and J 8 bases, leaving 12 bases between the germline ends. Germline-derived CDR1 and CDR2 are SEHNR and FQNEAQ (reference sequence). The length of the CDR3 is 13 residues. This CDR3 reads CASSSDAGEPQHF. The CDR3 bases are TGTGCCAGCAGCTCGGATGCCGGGGAGCCCCAGCATTTT.

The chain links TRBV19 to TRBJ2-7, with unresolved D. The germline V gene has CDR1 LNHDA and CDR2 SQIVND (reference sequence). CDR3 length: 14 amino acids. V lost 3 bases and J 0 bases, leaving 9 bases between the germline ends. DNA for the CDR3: TGTGCCAGTAGTATTGGGCCGATCTCCTACGAGCAGTACTTC. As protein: CASSIGPISYEQYF.

Here the CDR3 reads CASSEFGDRTYYGYTF. The CDR3 DNA is TGTGCCAGCAGTGAATTCGGGGACAGGACCTACTATGGCTACACCTTC. The chain combines TRBV27 with TRBJ1-2; 8 positions agree with TRBD1. The trim removed 5 bases at V and 3 bases at J, leaving 11 bases unmatched. The germline gives CDR1 MNHEY, CDR2 SMNVEV (reference sequence). This CDR3 is built from 16 residues.

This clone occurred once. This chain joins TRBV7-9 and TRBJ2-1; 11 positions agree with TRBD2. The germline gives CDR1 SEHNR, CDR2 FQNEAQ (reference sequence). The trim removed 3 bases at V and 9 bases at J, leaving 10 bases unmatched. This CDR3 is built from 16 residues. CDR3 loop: CASSLPGTSGRGEQFF. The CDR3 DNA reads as TGTGCCAGCAGCTTGCCCGGGACTAGCGGACGGGGTGAGCAGTTCTTC.